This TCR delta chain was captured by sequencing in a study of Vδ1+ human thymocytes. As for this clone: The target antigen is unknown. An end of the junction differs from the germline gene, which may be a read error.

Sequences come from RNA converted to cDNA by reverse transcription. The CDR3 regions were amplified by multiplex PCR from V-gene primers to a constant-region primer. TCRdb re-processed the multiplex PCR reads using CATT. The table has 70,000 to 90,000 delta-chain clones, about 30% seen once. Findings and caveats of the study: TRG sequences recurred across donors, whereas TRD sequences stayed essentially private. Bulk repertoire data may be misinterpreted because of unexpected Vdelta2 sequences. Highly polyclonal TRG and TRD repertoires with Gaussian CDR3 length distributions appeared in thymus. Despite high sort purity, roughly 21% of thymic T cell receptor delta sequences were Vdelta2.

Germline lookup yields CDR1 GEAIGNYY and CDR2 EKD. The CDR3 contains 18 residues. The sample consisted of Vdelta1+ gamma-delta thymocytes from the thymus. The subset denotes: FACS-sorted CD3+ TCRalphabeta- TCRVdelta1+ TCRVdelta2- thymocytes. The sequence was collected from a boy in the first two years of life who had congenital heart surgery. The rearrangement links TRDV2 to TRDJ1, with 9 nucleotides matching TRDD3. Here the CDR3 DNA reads TGTGCCTGTGCCACCTTCCGTCACTGGGGGAGCCACACCGATAAACTCATCTTT. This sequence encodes CACATFRHWGSHTDKLIF.